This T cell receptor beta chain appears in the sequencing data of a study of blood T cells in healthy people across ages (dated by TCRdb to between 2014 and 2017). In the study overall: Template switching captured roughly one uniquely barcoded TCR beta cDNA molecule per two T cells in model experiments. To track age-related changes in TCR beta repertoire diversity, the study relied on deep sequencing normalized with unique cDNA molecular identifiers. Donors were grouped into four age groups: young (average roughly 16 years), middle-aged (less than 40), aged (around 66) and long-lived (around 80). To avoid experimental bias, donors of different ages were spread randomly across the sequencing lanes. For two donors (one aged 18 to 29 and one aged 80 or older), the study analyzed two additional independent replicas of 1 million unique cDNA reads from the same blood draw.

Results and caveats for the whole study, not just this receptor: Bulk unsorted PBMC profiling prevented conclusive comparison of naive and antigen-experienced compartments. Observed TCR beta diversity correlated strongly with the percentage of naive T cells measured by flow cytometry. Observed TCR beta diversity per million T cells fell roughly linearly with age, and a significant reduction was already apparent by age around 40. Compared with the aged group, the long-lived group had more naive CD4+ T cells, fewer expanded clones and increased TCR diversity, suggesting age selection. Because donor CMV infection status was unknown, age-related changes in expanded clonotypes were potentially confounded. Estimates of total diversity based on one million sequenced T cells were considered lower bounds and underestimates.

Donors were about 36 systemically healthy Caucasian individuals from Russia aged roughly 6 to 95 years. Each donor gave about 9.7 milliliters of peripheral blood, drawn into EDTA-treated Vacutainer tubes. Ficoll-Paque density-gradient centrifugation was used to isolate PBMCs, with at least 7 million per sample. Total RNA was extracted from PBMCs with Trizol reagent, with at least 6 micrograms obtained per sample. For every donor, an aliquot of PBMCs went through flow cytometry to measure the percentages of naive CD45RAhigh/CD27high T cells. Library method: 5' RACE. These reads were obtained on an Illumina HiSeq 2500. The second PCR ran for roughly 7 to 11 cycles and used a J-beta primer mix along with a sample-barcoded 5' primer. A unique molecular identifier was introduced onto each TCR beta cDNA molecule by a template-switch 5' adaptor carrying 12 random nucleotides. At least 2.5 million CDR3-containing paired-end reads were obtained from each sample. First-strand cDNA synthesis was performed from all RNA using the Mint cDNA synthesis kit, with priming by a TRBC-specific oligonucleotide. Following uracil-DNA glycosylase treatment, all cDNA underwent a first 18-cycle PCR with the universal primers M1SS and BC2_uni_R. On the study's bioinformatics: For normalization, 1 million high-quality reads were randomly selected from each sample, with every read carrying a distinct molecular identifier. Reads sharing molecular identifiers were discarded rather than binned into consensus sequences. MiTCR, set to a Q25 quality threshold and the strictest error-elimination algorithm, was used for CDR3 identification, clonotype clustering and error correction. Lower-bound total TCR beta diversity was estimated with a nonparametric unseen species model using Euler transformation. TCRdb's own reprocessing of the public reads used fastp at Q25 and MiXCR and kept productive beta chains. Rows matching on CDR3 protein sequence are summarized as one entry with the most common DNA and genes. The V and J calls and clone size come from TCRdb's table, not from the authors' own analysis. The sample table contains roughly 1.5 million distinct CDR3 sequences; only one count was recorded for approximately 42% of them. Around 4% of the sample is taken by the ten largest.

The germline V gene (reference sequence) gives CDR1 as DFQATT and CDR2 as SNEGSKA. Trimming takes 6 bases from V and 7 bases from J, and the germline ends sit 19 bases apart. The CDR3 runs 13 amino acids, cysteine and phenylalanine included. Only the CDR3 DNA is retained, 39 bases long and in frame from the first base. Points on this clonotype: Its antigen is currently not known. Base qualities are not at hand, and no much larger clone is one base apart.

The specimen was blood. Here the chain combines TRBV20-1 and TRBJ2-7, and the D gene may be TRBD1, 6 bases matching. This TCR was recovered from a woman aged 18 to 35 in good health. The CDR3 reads CSASGTSNNEQYF. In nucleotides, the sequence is TGCAGTGCCTCCGGGACATCTAACAATGAGCAGTACTTC.